This T cell receptor beta chain was recorded in a study of response to subunit inactivated influenza vaccine. The CDR3 is made up of 13 amino acids. Trimming cost V 1 base and J 5 bases, with 6 bases left between them. CDR1 is LNHDA and CDR2 is SQIVND in the germline V gene (reference sequence). TCRdb re-derived calls from the RT-PCR reads in MiXCR, one entry per CDR3 protein. The table lists about 780,000 distinct CDR3 sequences, roughly 20% of them singletons. This material consisted of PBMCs from blood, taken 5 to 6 days after vaccination. J is TRBJ2-1 and V is TRBV19; D uncertain. The clonotype originates from a man in his forties or fifties who received an inactivated influenza vaccine. The CDR3 DNA reads as TGTGCCAGTAGTATAGGCCAAAACAATGAGCAGTTCTTC. The encoded protein is CASSIGQNNEQFF. Variable domain in full (rest from reference TRBV19 and TRBJ2-1): DGGITQSPKYLFRKEGQNVTLSCEQNLNHDAMYWYRQDPGQGLRLIYYSQIVNDFQKGDIAEGYSVSREKKESFPLTVTSAQKNPTAFYLCASSIGQNNEQFFGPGTRLTVL.